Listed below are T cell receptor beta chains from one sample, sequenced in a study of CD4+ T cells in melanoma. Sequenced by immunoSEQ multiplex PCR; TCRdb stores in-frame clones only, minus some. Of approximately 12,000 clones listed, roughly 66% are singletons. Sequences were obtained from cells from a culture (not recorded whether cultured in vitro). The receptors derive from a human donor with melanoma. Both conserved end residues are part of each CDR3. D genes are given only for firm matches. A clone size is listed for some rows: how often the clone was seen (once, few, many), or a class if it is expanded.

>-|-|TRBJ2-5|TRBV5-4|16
TGTGCCAGCAGCTTGGGGGGCTCGGCAGGGCAAAAGACCCAGTACTTC
CASSLGGSAGQKTQYF
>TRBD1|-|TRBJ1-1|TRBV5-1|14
TGCGCCAGCAGCTGGACAGGGATGAACACTGAAGCTTTCTTT
CASSWTGMNTEAFF
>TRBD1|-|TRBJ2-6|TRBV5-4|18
TGTGCCAGCAGCTTCGGAGGCAGGGGGATCTCTGGGGCCAACGTCCTGACTTTC
CASSFGGRGISGANVLTF
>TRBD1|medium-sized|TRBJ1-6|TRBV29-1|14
TGCAGCGTCCGTAAACAGGGGACAAATTCACCCCTCCACTTT
CSVRKQGTNSPLHF
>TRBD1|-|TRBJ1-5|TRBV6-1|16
TGTGCCAGCAGTGAGGCGACAGGGCGAAGCAATCAGCCCCAGCATTTT
CASSEATGRSNQPQHF
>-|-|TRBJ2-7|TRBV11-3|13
TGTGCCAGCAGCGTACAGGTGGGGGACGAGCAGTACTTC
CASSVQVGDEQYF
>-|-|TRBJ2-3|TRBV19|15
TGTGCCAGTGGCGAATACCCTAGGCTCGCAGATACGCAGTATTTT
CASGEYPRLADTQYF
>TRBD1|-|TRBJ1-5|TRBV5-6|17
TGTGCCAGCAGCTTGGGTGGCAGGGGGTATCGGAATCAGCCCCAGCATTTT
CASSLGGRGYRNQPQHF
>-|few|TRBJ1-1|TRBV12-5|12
TGTGCTAGTGGACAAAGGAACACTGACGCTTTCTTT
CASGQRNTDAFF
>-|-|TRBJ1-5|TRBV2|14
TGTGCCCCCCCAGGGCAGGGTAACAATCAGCCCCAGCATTTT
CAPPGQGNNQPQHF
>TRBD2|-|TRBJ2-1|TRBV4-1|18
TGCGCCAGCAGCCAGGCCGGACTAGCGGGGAGCTCCTACAATGAGCAGTTCTTC
CASSQAGLAGSSYNEQFF
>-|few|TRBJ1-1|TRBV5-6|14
TGTGCCAGCAGCTTGGTGGGGGGCTTCACTGAAGCTTTCTTT
CASSLVGGFTEAFF
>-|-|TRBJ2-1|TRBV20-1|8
TGCAGTGTGGCGGAGCAGTTCTTC
CSVAEQFF
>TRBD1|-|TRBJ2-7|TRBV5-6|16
TGTGCCAGCAGCTTGGGAGGCCCAGGGGGTACCTACGAGCAGTACTTC
CASSLGGPGGTYEQYF
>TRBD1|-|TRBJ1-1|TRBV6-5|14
TGCGCCAGCAGTAGACAGGGGAGTGGCACTGAAGCTTTCTTT
CASSRQGSGTEAFF
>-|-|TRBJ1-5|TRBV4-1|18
TGCGCCAGCAGCCAAGAGGCCCCAGCAGCCTCCCTTAATCAGCCCCAGCATTTT
CASSQEAPAASLNQPQHF
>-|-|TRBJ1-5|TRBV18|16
TGTGCCAGCTCACCGGGAGGGAGGGTGAGCAATCAGCCCCAGCATTTT
CASSPGGRVSNQPQHF
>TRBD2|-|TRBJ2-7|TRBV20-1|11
TGCAGTGCTGCCGGGGGGAACGAGCAGTACTTC
CSAAGGNEQYF
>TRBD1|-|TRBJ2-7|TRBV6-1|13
TGTGCCAGCAGTGAGAGACAGGGAAGGGAGCAGTACTTC
CASSERQGREQYF
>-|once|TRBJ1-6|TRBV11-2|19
TGTGCCAGCAGCCTTATTAGGGGAGGACGGACAAGTAATAATTCACCCCTCCACTTT
CASSLIRGGRTSNNSPLHF
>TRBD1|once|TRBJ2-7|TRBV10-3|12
TGTGCCATCTCGGGGACAGGGGAGGAGCAGTACTTC
CAISGTGEEQYF
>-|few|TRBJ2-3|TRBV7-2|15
TGTGCCAGCAGCTTACAGCGGCTAGCTACAGATACGCAGTATTTT
CASSLQRLATDTQYF
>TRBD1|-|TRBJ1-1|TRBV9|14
TGTGCCAGCAACCCTACGGGACAGGGCGGTCAAGCTTTCTTT
CASNPTGQGGQAFF
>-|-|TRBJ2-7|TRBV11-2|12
TGTGCCAGCAGTTCCCAGGGCGCCGAGCAGTACTTC
CASSSQGAEQYF
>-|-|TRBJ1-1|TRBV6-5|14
TGTGCCAGCAGTTACGAGGCAGGGAACACTGAAGCTTTCTTT
CASSYEAGNTEAFF
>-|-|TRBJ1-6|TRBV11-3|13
TGTGCCAGCAGCTTAGATAATGATTCACCCCTCCACTTT
CASSLDNDSPLHF
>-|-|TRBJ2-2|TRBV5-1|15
TGCGCCAGCAGCTTGGGCGGACCGTCCACCGGGGAGCTGTTTTTT
CASSLGGPSTGELFF
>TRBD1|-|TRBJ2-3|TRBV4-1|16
TGCGCCAGCAGCCAAGAGGACAGGGTCGTGTATGATACGCAGTATTTT
CASSQEDRVVYDTQYF
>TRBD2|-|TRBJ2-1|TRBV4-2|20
TGTGCCAGCAGCCTGCGACTAGCGGGGGGGGTCAAGAGCTCCTACAATGAGCAGTTCTTC
CASSLRLAGGVKSSYNEQFF
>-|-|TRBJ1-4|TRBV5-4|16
TGTGCCAGCAGCCCCAACCCCCGAGGAACTAATGAAAAACTGTTTTTT
CASSPNPRGTNEKLFF
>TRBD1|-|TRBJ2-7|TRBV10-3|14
TGTGCCATGGGCCGGGACAGGGGGCCCTACGAGCAGTACTTC
CAMGRDRGPYEQYF
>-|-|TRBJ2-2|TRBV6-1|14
TGTGCCAGCAGGGCCTTTGTCGGCACCGGGGAGCTGTTTTTT
CASRAFVGTGELFF
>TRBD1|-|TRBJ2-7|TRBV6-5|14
TGTGCCAGCAGTGCACAGGGGTTCGCCTACGAGCAGTACTTC
CASSAQGFAYEQYF
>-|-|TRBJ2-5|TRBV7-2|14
TGTGCCAGCAGAGGGTTAGGACGAAGGGAGACCCAGTACTTC
CASRGLGRRETQYF
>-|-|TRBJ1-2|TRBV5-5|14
TGTGCCAGCAGCTACCCGGGTAGTTCCTATGGCTACACCTTC
CASSYPGSSYGYTF
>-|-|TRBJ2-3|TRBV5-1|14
TGCGCCAGCAGTCAACGACTAGTAACTGATACGCAGTATTTT
CASSQRLVTDTQYF
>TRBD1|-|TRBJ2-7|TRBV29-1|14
TGCAGCGTTGTGGGAGGACAGGGGGCCGACGAGCAGTACTTC
CSVVGGQGADEQYF
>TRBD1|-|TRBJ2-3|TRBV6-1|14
TGTGCCAGCAGCCCTGACAGGGTATCAGATACGCAGTATTTT
CASSPDRVSDTQYF
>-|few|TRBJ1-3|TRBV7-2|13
TGTGCCAGCACTCAGACAGGAGGAAACACCATATATTTT
CASTQTGGNTIYF
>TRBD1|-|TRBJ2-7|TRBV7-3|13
TGTGCCAGCAGCGTGGGACAGGCCTACGAGCAGTACTTC
CASSVGQAYEQYF
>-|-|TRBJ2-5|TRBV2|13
TGTGCCAGCACCTCACGGGGGAGGGAGACCCAGTACTTC
CASTSRGRETQYF
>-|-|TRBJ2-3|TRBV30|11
TGTGCCTGGAGTCCCTGGGATACGCAGTATTTT
CAWSPWDTQYF
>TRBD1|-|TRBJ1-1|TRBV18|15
TGTGCCAGCTCACTCACCACAGGGGGAAACACTGAAGCTTTCTTT
CASSLTTGGNTEAFF
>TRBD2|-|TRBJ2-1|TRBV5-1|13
TGCGCCAGCAGCTCGGGACTAACGAATGAGCAGTTCTTC
CASSSGLTNEQFF
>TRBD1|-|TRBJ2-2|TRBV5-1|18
TGCGCCAGCAGCTTGAACCCCCCGGGACAGGGCTTCACCGGGGAGCTGTTTTTT
CASSLNPPGQGFTGELFF